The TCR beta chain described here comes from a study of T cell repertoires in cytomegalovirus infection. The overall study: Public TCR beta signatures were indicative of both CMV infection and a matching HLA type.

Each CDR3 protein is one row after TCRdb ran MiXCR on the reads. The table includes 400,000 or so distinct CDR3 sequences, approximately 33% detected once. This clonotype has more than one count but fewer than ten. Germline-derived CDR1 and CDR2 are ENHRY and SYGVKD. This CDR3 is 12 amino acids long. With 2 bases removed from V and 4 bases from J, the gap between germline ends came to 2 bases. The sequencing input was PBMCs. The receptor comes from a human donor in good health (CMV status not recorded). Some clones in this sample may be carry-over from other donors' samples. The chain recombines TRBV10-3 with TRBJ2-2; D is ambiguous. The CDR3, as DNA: TGTGCCATCAGTGAGGTCACCGGGGAGCTGTTTTTT. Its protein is CAISEVTGELFF.